These 20 T cell receptor beta chains were all obtained from the same sample, sequenced in a study of blood T cells in healthy people across ages. Using a J-beta primer mix together with a sample-barcoded 5' primer, a second PCR was run for about 7 to 12 cycles. Each CDR3 protein gets one entry after TCRdb re-called the 5' RACE reads with MiXCR. The sample lists roughly 1.9 million distinct CDR3 sequences, approximately 40% occurring once. What was sequenced was blood. The receptors originated from a human donor in good health.

This clonotype was seen many times. The gene calls are TRBV20-1 and TRBJ2-5; D is ambiguous. Germline V gene lookup returns CDR1 DFQATT and CDR2 SNEGSKA (reference sequence). V lost 3 bases and J 4 bases, leaving 9 bases between the germline ends. CDR3 length: 12 amino acids. In DNA, the CDR3 is TGCAGTGCTAGGGCTGGGCGAGAGACCCAGTACTTC. It is translated as CSARAGRETQYF.

Details on this clonotype: Given a much more abundant clone one base away, this may be a read error. V and J are TRBV29-1 and TRBJ2-5; a possible D gene is TRBD2 (6 bases). The last part of the DNA fits TRBJ2-1 better; the J call may be wrong. This CDR3 region has 14 residues. Per germline, CDR1 SQVTM and CDR2 ANQGSEA. The CDR3 nucleotides are TGCAGCGTTGAAGTGGGGAGGTTCCAAGAGACCCAGTTCTTC. It specifies CSVEVGRFQETQFF.

This clonotype was observed once. The gene calls are TRBV6-2 or TRBV6-3 and TRBJ2-4; 10 bases agree with TRBD1. V lost 6 bases, J lost 13 bases, and 21 bases stayed unmatched. Germline V CDR1 and CDR2: MNHEY, SVGEGT. The CDR3 has 17 residues. The CDR3 here is CASSSVPGTGVYNEQYF. The CDR3 DNA follows: TGTGCCAGCAGCTCCGTCCCCGGGACAGGGGTTTACAATGAGCAGTACTTC.

This clonotype was seen just once. A much larger clone sits a single nucleotide away, making a read error possible. CDR3 nucleotide sequence: TGCGCCGGCAGCTTGACACCGACCTACTACGAGCAGTACTTC. It is translated as CAGSLTPTYYEQYF. The chain links TRBV5-1 to TRBJ2-7; the D is unclear. The length of the CDR3 is 14 residues. CDR1 SGHRS and CDR2 YFSETQ come from the germline V gene. The full variable domain, with the rest looked up from reference TRBV5-1 and TRBJ2-7, is KAGVTQTPRYLIKTRGQQVTLSCSPISGHRSVSWYQQTPGQGLQFLFEYFSETQRNKGNFPGRFSGRQFSNSRSEMNVSTLELGDSALYLCAGSLTPTYYEQYFGPGTRLTVT.

This chain links TRBV20-1 with TRBJ1-2; TRBD1 might be the D (5 bases). This CDR3 has 15 residues. The germline gives CDR1 DFQATT, CDR2 SNEGSKA (reference sequence). Deletions cut 5 bases from V and 4 bases from J, with 20 bases between. CDR3 coding DNA: TGCAGTGCTGCCGCCGGGACCCCCTTTTCCTATGGCTACACCTTC. It yields the protein CSAAAGTPFSYGYTF.

This clonotype was found a few times. V is TRBV20-1 and J is TRBJ2-5; D might be TRBD2 (5 bases). The length of the CDR3 is 14 residues. Trimming took off 1 base at V and 1 base at J, with 10 bases between the two ends. From germline, CDR1 is DFQATT and CDR2 SNEGSKA (reference sequence). The CDR3 reads CSARAGVSQETQYF. The CDR3 nucleotides are TGCAGTGCTAGAGCCGGGGTGTCCCAAGAGACCCAGTACTTC.

In its sample, this clonotype was seen a few times. The chain carries TRBV29-1 and TRBJ1-2; no definite D call. The V and J ends lost 3 bases and 6 bases respectively, with 8 bases between them. CDR1 SQVTM and CDR2 ANQGSEA come from the germline V gene. CDR3 length equals 11 residues. The CDR3 loop reads CSVETKDGYTF. The CDR3 DNA reads as TGCAGCGTTGAGACCAAGGATGGCTACACCTTC.

This clonotype was observed once. This chain connects TRBV6-6 to TRBJ2-3; D is ambiguous. V dropped 5 bases and J dropped 10 bases, with 19 bases sitting between them. This CDR3 contains 14 residues. Germline CDR1 MNHNY, CDR2 SVGAGI (reference sequence). The DNA of the CDR3 is TGTGCCAGCAGTCCCCTTGATAGCCTAGGCGCGCAGTATTTT. It translates to CASSPLDSLGAQYF.

The sample holds a few counts of this clonotype. Since no conserved phenylalanine or tryptophan closes the CDR3, a read error is the likely cause. The rearrangement joins TRBV29-1 to TRBJ2-7; possible D gene TRBD1, 6 bases. CDR1 is SQVTM, CDR2 ANQGSEA, per germline. The CDR3 contains 13 residues. V lost 4 bases, J lost 0 bases, and 10 bases lay in between. This CDR3 is CSVVDRSSYEQYL. The CDR3 bases are TGCAGCGTTGTCGACAGGTCCTCCTACGAGCAGTACTTA.

The genes are TRBV5-1 and TRBJ2-1; possible D gene TRBD2, 5 bases. The CDR3 runs 11 residues. V was cut by 5 bases and J by 9 bases, with 9 bases left in between. Germline CDR1 and CDR2: SGHRS and YFSETQ. The chain's CDR3 is CASRSGFEQFF. For the CDR3, the DNA is TGCGCCAGCAGGTCGGGGTTTGAGCAGTTCTTC.

This clonotype was seen a few times. The CDR3 DNA sequence: TGCAGTGCTACCCTAGGGCGATTCCGTACAGATACGCAGTATTTT. It encodes CSATLGRFRTDTQYF. The chain is built from TRBV20-1 and TRBJ2-3; no clear D gene. The CDR3 spans 15 residues. Germline lookup yields CDR1 DFQATT and CDR2 SNEGSKA (reference sequence). V was pared by 4 bases and J by 3 bases, with 17 bases between.

The chain has TRBV20-1 and TRBJ2-7; possibly TRBD1 or TRBD2 for D (5 bases each). Germline assignment: CDR1 DFQATT and CDR2 SNEGSKA (reference sequence). The V gene lost 5 bases and the J gene lost 1 base, with 12 bases spanning the gap. The CDR3 consists of 13 residues. The CDR3 DNA reads TGCAGTGCTTCGGGACGTGGATCCTACGAGCAGTACTTC. It translates to CSASGRGSYEQYF.

On this clonotype itself: One end of the junction does not line up with germline, which may come from a read error. The genes are TRBV5-5 and TRBJ1-2; TRBD1 is a possible D gene (6 bases). This CDR3 has 15 amino acids. The germline V gene has CDR1 SGHKS and CDR2 YYEKEE (reference sequence). The CDR3 DNA reads as TGTGCTAGCAGCTTGGGTGGGGGCACCTCCTATGGCTACACCTTC. Its protein product is CASSLGGGTSYGYTF.

This clonotype was recorded a few times. The rearrangement uses TRBV5-1 and TRBJ2-5, with 7 nucleotides matching TRBD2. The CDR3 is 15 residues long. The germline V gene encodes CDR1 SGHRS and CDR2 YFSETQ. V shed 1 base, J shed 4 bases, and the junction held 7 bases outside the gene matches. CDR3 sequence: CASSLYLGRGETQYF. Here the CDR3 DNA reads TGCGCCAGCAGCTTGTATCTGGGGAGGGGAGAGACCCAGTACTTC.

The V gene is TRBV7-9, the J gene TRBJ1-4; possibly TRBD1 for D (6 bases). The CDR3 has 15 residues. Germline assignment: CDR1 SEHNR and CDR2 FQNEAQ (reference sequence). V was cut by 8 bases and J by 0 bases, with 13 bases left in between. Here the CDR3 reads CASERGGSTNEKLFF. The CDR3 DNA sequence: TGTGCCAGCGAGAGGGGGGGATCAACTAATGAAAAACTGTTTTTT.

This clonotype was observed a few times. The chain couples TRBV9 to TRBJ1-1; 7 bases agree with TRBD1. The V gene's germline CDR1 is SGDLS and CDR2 YYNGEE. CDR3 size: 15 residues. V trimming: 4 bases; J trimming: 5 bases; junction bases outside the gene matches: 11. This CDR3 reads CASSPRGATGTEAFF. The CDR3 nucleotides are TGTGCCAGCAGCCCTAGAGGGGCGACAGGGACTGAAGCTTTCTTT.

The V and J genes are TRBV7-9 and TRBJ1-2, with 7 bases lining up with TRBD1. Germline CDR1 SEHNR, CDR2 FQNEAQ (reference sequence). V lost 5 bases and J lost 4; bases outside the gene matches: 10. This CDR3 spans 15 amino acids. CDR3 region: CASSPGQVLPYGYTF. The CDR3 nucleotides read TGTGCCAGCAGCCCTGGACAGGTACTGCCCTATGGCTACACCTTC. Supplemented by reference TRBV7-9 and TRBJ1-2, the full variable domain reads DTGVSQNPRHKITKRGQNVTFRCDPISEHNRLYWYRQTLGQGPEFLTYFQNEAQLEKSRLLSDRFSAERPKGSFSTLEIQRTEQGDSAMYLCASSPGQVLPYGYTFGSGTRLTVV.

This clonotype was seen more than once but under ten times. The rearrangement uses TRBV12-3 or TRBV12-4 and TRBJ2-1, with TRBD2 matching over 10 bases. The CDR3 covers 15 residues. J was trimmed by 7 bases and V by 8 bases; bases with no gene match: 11. The CDR3, as DNA: TGTGCCAGCTGTATAGATCCTAGCGGGGGTAATGAGCAGTTCTTC. Its protein product is CASCIDPSGGNEQFF.

This clonotype was recorded a few times. The chain recombines TRBV7-2 with TRBJ2-3; TRBD2 matches at 12 bases. The trim removed 3 bases at V and 8 bases at J, leaving 6 bases unmatched. There are 15 residues in the CDR3. The germline gives CDR1 SGHTA, CDR2 FQGNSA. The CDR3 nucleotides are TGTGCCAGCAGCTTTCAACTAGCGGGGGGAGGTACGCAGTATTTT. This encodes CASSFQLAGGGTQYF.

The table lists this clonotype with a few counts. This chain uses TRBV7-8 with TRBJ2-7; unclear D gene. The CDR3 loop spans 13 amino acids. From germline, CDR1 is SGHVS and CDR2 FQNEAQ. V was trimmed by 1 base and J by 4 bases, leaving 8 bases between them. DNA for the CDR3: TGTGCCAGCAGCTTAGGATGGGATTACGAGCAGTACTTC. Its protein is CASSLGWDYEQYF. Full variable domain (rest looked up from reference TRBV7-8 and TRBJ2-7): GAGVSQSPRYKVAKRGQDVALRCDPISGHVSLFWYQQALGQGPEFLTYFQNEAQLDKSGLPSDRFFAERPEGSVSTLKIQRTQQEDSAVYLCASSLGWDYEQYFGPGTRLTVT.